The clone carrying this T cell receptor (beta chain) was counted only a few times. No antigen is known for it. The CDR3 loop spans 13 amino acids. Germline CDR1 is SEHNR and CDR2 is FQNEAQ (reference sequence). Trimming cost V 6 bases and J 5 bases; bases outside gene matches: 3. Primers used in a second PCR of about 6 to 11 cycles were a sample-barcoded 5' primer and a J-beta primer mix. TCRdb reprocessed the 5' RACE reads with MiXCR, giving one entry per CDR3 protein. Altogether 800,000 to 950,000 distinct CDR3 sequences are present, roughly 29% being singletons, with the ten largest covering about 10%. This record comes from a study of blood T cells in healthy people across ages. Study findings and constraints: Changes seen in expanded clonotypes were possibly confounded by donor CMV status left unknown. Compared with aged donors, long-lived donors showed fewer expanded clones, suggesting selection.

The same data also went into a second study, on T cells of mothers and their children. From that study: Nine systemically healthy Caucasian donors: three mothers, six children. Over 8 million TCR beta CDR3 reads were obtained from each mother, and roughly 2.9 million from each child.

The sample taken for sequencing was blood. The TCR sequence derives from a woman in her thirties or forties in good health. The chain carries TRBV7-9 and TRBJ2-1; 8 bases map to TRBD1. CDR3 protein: CASRTGDNNEQFF. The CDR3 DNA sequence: TGTGCCAGCAGGACAGGGGACAACAATGAGCAGTTCTTC.